What follows describes a single T cell receptor (beta chain). Its antigen is not identified. This sample is drawn from a study of vaccination and CD4 T cells after COVID-19. Across the whole study: In culture, cells were exposed to overlapping spike peptides from SARS-CoV-2, HCoV-NL63, HCoV-OC43 and HCoV-229E.

Sequencing of DNA taken from cultured CD4+ T cells relied on the Oncomine TCR Beta short-read assay. In this case, cultured CD4+ T cells provided the extracted genomic DNA. MiXCR, applied by TCRdb to the PCR reads, yields one record per CDR3 protein. The sample carries 3,500 to 4,500 distinct CDR3 sequences, about a fifth recorded once. Study-wide results and limits: Only after vaccination were a median about 87% of convalescents' reactive clones seen.

CDR1 is MGHDK, CDR2 SYGVNS, per germline. This CDR3 has 14 residues. J was trimmed by 2 bases and V by 2 bases; bases with no gene match: 2. Treatment of the sample: approximately nine-day PBMC culture with coronavirus spike peptide pools or control peptides (ViraFEST assay). Days 3 and 7 saw half the medium swapped for fresh IL-2 medium. The V gene is TRBV25-1, the J gene TRBJ2-7, with TRBD1 matching over 8 bases. This clonotype was sampled from a human donor who had recovered from COVID-19. The sequencing used CD4+ T cells from blood, cultured in vitro, collected after SARS-CoV-2 vaccination. Here the CDR3 reads CASSEEQGAYEQYF. CDR3 bases: TGTGCCAGCAGTGAAGAACAGGGGGCCTACGAGCAGTACTTC.